This T cell receptor (beta chain) was sequenced during a study of T cells in Graves' hyperthyroidism and ophthalmopathy. Patients between 18 and 65 years old had hyperthyroidism, newly diagnosed and lasting under 2 months. RNA transcripts yielded amplified TCR beta CDR3 regions. The TCR CDR3 was amplified in a first-round RT-PCR using the HTBI primer set. TCRdb re-analysed the multiplex PCR reads in MiXCR, keeping a single row per CDR3 protein. The profile shows hundreds of thousands of distinct CDR3 sequences, about a third of them singletons. This clonotype appeared many times. The CDR3 is 14 amino acids. Per the germline V gene, CDR1 is MNHEY and CDR2 is SVGAGI. Trimming took 5 bases from V and 0 from J, leaving 10 bases between them.

This chain joins TRBV6-5 and TRBJ1-2; unclear D gene. The receptor comes from a woman aged 40 to 50 with Graves' hyperthyroidism. Sequenced sample: blood. This chain's CDR3 is CASSIRAANYGYTF. Written as DNA, the CDR3 is TGTGCCAGCAGTATCCGGGCAGCTAACTATGGCTACACCTTC.